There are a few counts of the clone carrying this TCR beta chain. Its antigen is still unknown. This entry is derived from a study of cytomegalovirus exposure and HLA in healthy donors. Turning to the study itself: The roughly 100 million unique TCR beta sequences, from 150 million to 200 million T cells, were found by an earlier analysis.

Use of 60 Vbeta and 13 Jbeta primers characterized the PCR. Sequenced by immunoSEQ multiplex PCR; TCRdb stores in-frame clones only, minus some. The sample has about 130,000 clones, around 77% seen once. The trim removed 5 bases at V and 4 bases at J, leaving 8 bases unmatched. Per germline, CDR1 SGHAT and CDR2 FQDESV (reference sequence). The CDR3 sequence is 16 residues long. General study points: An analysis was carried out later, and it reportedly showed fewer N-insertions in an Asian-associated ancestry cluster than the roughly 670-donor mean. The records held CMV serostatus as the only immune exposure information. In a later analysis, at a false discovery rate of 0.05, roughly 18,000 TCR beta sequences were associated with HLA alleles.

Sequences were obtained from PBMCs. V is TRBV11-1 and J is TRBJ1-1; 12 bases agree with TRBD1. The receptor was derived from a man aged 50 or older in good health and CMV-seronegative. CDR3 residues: CASSEWGQGARTEAFF. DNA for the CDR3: TGTGCCAGCAGCGAATGGGGACAGGGGGCGCGCACTGAAGCTTTCTTT.